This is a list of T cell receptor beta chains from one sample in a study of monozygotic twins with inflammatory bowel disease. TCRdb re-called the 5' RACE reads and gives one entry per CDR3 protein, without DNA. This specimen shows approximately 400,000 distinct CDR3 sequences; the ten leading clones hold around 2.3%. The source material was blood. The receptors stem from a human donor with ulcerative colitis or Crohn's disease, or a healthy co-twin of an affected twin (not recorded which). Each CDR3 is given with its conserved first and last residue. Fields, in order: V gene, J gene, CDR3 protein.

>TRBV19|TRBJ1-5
CASSITFNQPQHF
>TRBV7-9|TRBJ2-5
CASSLFAWETQYF
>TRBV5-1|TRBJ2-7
CASSLTSGASYEQYF
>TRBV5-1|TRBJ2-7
CASSARPDSSYEQYF
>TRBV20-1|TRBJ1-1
CSAPTGMNTEAFF
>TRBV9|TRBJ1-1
CASSHRGPEAFF
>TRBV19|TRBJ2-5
CASSIGWTDQETQYF
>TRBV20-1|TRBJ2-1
CSARVSGSYEQFF
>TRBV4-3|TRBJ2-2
CASSQGVLAGELFF
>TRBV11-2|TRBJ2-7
CASSLRRGSGSYEQYF
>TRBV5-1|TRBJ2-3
CASSLLAGADTQYF
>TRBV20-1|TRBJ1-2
CSARGGQGPAGGYTF
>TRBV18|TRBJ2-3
CASSKAQGDEDTDTQYF
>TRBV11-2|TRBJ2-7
CASSLVLGVDEQYF
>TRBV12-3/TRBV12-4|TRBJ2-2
CASSSRALKRNTGELFF
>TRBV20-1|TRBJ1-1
CSATRGTEAFF
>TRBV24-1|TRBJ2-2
CATSDFQGRNTGELFF
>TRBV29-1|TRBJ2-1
CSVEEPGNYNEQFF
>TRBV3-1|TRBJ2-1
CASSQELGSSYNEQFF
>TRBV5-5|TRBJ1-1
CASSHEGTEAFF
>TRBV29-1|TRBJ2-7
CSVGTSGSVAEQYF
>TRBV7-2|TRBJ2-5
CASSQETVAETQYF
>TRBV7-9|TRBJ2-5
CASSPGQKRDQYF
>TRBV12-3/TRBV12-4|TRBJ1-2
CASSLTGLAGGYTF
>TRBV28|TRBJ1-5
CASSFWAEDYSNQPQHF
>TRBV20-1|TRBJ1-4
CSARDRERGPNEKLFF
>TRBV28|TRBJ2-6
CASSPLRSGANVLTF
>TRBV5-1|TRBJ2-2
CASSPFPGGANTGELFF
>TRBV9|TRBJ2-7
CASSASSSSHEQYF
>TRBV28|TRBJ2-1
CASSLSVGVDLKYNEQFF
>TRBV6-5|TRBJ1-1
CASSYRQGKGNTEAFF
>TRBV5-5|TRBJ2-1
CASSLLAGRGEQFF
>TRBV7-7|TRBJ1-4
CASSLEGQINEKLFF
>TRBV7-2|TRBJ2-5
CASSFLAEETQYF
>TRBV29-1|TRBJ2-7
CSVEKAGQGSYEQYF
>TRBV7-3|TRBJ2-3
CASSAQGNPTDTQYF
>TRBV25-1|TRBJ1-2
CASSLDGSNYGYTF
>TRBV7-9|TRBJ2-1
CASSTRRDRTYNEQFF
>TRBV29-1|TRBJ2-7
CSFSGGMRQYF
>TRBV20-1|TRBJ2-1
CSLDSRDNYNEQFF
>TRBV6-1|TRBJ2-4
CASRDGGWNTKAKNIQYF
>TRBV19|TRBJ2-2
CASSGQGGVSSFAGELFF
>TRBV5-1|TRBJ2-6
CASSTQQISGANVLTF
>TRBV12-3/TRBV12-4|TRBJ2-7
CASSLDRWGGGYEQYF
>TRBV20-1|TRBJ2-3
CSARDGERTDTQYF
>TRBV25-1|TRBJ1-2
CASSEFGGRVDGYTF
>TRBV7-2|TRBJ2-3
CASSPGTSPADTQYF
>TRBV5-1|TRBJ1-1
CASSLAGGEAFF
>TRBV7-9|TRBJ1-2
CASSSNAGAYGYTF
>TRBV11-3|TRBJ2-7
CASSLGAWTNEQYF
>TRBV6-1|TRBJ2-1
CASSRSGTAYNEQFF
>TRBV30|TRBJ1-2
CAWKGRNYGYTF
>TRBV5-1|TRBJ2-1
CASSSSGTAFYNEQFF
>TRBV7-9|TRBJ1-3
CASSSVGRSGNTIYF
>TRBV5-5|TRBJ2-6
CASSLRPGQGSGANVLTF
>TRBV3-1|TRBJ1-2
CASSSQGRGYTF